This T cell receptor beta chain was identified during a study of tumor-infiltrating lymphocytes in primary liver carcinoma. Germline DNA was also extracted, and blood RNA was taken from unsorted whole blood. From 500 ng of total RNA, TCR beta-specific cDNA was reverse-transcribed using a constant-region primer. It was through three nested multiplex PCR rounds of slightly modified ARM-PCR that TCR beta libraries arose. Forward primers for TRBV1-TRBV30 and a C-beta reverse primer served the first two PCR rounds, at around 9 cycles each. TCRdb independently ran MiXCR on the multiplex PCR reads; one entry per CDR3 protein. In the table there are almost 200,000 distinct CDR3 sequences, approximately 64% of which are singletons. The CDR3 totals 15 residues. Trimming left V 2 bases short and J 10 bases short, with 15 bases between. The germline V gene encodes CDR1 MNHEY and CDR2 SVGAGI. A remark on this clonotype: It may be a read error: a sequence one base away is much more abundant.

This TCR came from a woman aged 60-70 years with primary liver carcinoma and hepatitis B virus infection. The source material was peripheral blood. V is TRBV6-5 and J is TRBJ1-6; D is unresolved. The CDR3 nucleotides are TGTGCCAGCAGTTACCAGGCGGGGATTAGCTCACCCCTCCACTTT. This translates into CASSYQAGISSPLHF.